The 26 T cell receptor beta chains presented below share a single source sample, sequenced in a study of cytomegalovirus exposure and HLA in healthy donors. Primers for the PCR totalled 60 Vbeta and 13 Jbeta. Clones were sequenced by immunoSEQ multiplex PCR, and TCRdb holds only the in-frame ones, with some missing. Of a few hundred thousand clones in the sample, under 80% are singletons; the top ten hold around 0.2%. Material for sequencing was PBMCs. Receptors originate from a girl aged 2 to 10 in good health and CMV-seronegative.

This sequence joins TRBV25-1 and TRBJ2-7; D possibly corresponds to TRBD2 (6 bases). Germline CDR1 reads MGHDK; CDR2 reads SYGVNS. V lost 5 bases and J lost 0, with 8 bases in between. This CDR3 is 13 amino acids long. The CDR3 region is CASSRDSSYEQYF. CDR3 nucleotides: TGTGCCAGCAGTCGGGACTCCTCCTACGAGCAGTACTTC.

This clone was recorded only once. The chain joins TRBV2 to TRBJ1-4, with TRBD1 identical over 7 bases. Germline V gene data show CDR1 as SNHLY and CDR2 as FYNNEI. The CDR3 length is 15 residues. V gave up 7 bases and J gave up 4 bases; unmatched junction bases: 9. The CDR3 region has the DNA TGTGCCAGCAACGAAAGGGACAGAAGTAATGAAAAACTGTTTTTT. It encodes CASNERDRSNEKLFF.

This clone has more than one count but fewer than ten. The V call is TRBV18, the J call TRBJ1-4; D is ambiguous. The V gene lost 6 bases and the J gene lost 7 bases, with 6 bases spanning the gap. This CDR3 is built from 11 residues. Germline CDR1 reads KGHSH; CDR2 reads LQKENI. In DNA form, the CDR3 reads TGTGCCAGCTCTTACAGTGAAAAACTGTTTTTT. Its translation: CASSYSEKLFF.

V and J are TRBV5-4 and TRBJ1-1; D possibly corresponds to TRBD1 (5 bases). The CDR3 extends over 11 amino acids. V lost 3 bases and J 8 bases, leaving 8 bases between the germline ends. CDR1 is SGHNT and CDR2 is YYREEE in the germline V gene (reference sequence). The CDR3 loop reads CASSWGGEAFF. For the CDR3, the DNA is TGTGCCAGCAGCTGGGGGGGGGAAGCTTTCTTT.

V and J are TRBV6-5 and TRBJ1-4, with D tentatively TRBD1 (5 bases). V was clipped by 6 bases and J by 10 bases, with 15 bases between them. The CDR3 length is 13 residues. Germline CDR1 MNHEY, CDR2 SVGAGI. For the CDR3, the DNA is TGTGCCAGCAGGGCCCCGCAGGGAGGAAAACTGTTTTTT. Translating gives CASRAPQGGKLFF.

This clone was picked up a small number of times. V usage is TRBV29-1 and J usage is TRBJ1-1, with D uncertain. CDR1 SQVTM and CDR2 ANQGSEA come from the germline V gene. Trimming removed 1 base from V and 7 bases from J, with 13 bases in between. CDR3 length: 13 amino acids. CDR3 amino acids: CSVEGLAKVEAFF. DNA for the CDR3: TGCAGCGTTGAAGGATTAGCCAAGGTTGAAGCTTTCTTT.

This chain joins TRBV10-3 and TRBJ2-5, with a possible D match to TRBD2 (7 bases). CDR3 length: 14 residues. The germline V and J ends were trimmed by 8 bases and 4 bases, with 17 bases remaining between them. Germline CDR1 is ENHRY and CDR2 is SYGVKD. CDR3 bases: TGTGCCATCGGACGGTCGGGGGGCGGAGAGACCCAGTACTTC. The encoded protein is CAIGRSGGGETQYF.

The table lists this clone with a few counts. CDR3 sequence: CSVQGQLAKNIQYF. Written as DNA, the CDR3 is TGCAGCGTCCAAGGACAGCTAGCCAAAAACATTCAGTACTTC. The rearrangement links TRBV29-1 to TRBJ2-4, with D maybe TRBD1 (6 bases). Germline V gene sequence: CDR1 SQVTM, CDR2 ANQGSEA. CDR3 size: 14 residues. V was shortened by 6 bases and J by 0 bases, with 12 bases between the two germline ends. The full variable domain, its missing parts supplied by reference TRBV29-1 and TRBJ2-4, is SAVISQKPSRDICQRGTSLTIQCQVDSQVTMMFWYRQQPGQSLTLIATANQGSEATYESGFVIDKFPISRPNLTFSTLTVSNMSPEDSSIYLCSVQGQLAKNIQYFGAGTRLSVL.

V and J are TRBV13 and TRBJ2-7; 8 nucleotides match TRBD1. V shed 4 bases, J shed 3 bases, and the junction held 8 bases outside the gene matches. The CDR3 length is 15 residues. Germline CDR1 PRHDT, CDR2 FYEKMQ (reference sequence). CDR3 sequence reads: CASSSPGTGHYEQYF. In DNA form, the CDR3 reads TGTGCCAGCAGCTCCCCCGGGACAGGTCACTACGAGCAGTACTTC.

The chain links TRBV27 to TRBJ2-2, with 8 positions matching TRBD2. CDR1 is MNHEY and CDR2 is SMNVEV in the germline V gene (reference sequence). V dropped 2 bases and J dropped 5; count of bases not matched to a gene: 4. The CDR3 length is 15 residues. The CDR3 here is CASSLSSGRTGELFF. The CDR3 DNA reads as TGTGCCAGCAGTTTAAGCAGCGGGAGAACCGGGGAGCTGTTTTTT.

The chain has TRBV9 and TRBJ1-5, with D possibly matching TRBD1 (5 bases). Trimming took off 2 bases at V and 6 bases at J, with 15 bases between the two ends. CDR3 length equals 15 residues. Germline V gives CDR1 SGDLS, CDR2 YYNGEE. The CDR3 DNA sequence: TGTGCCAGCAGCGTTGGCGGGGGGGAGGCTCAGCCCCAGCATTTT. It specifies CASSVGGGEAQPQHF.

This chain uses TRBV13 with TRBJ2-7, with TRBD1 as a possible D gene (6 bases). V was cut by 4 bases and J by 2 bases, with 9 bases left in between. The CDR3 covers 13 residues. Germline assignment: CDR1 PRHDT and CDR2 FYEKMQ (reference sequence). CDR3 in DNA: TGTGCCAGCAGCTACCGACAGGCCTACGAGCAGTACTTC. Translating it yields CASSYRQAYEQYF.

This sequence joins TRBV7-3 and TRBJ2-3, with 9 bases aligning to TRBD2. The germline gives CDR1 SGHTA, CDR2 FQGTGA. The CDR3 totals 14 residues. The V gene end was trimmed by 1 base and the J gene end by 5 bases; junction bases not matched to a gene: 1. The CDR3 DNA reads TGTGCCAGCAGCTTAAGCGGGGGGGAAGATACGCAGTATTTT. Its protein is CASSLSGGEDTQYF.

DNA of the CDR3: TGCGCCAGCAGTGAAGAGGAGGGCCCTGAAGCTTTCTTT. It yields the protein CASSEEEGPEAFF. The V call is TRBV10-2, the J call TRBJ1-1; D ambiguous. The germline gives CDR1 WSHSY, CDR2 SAAADI. The V end lost 3 bases, the J end lost 6 bases, and 11 bases lay between the germline ends. CDR3 size: 13 residues.

The chain couples TRBV19 to TRBJ1-2, with 8 bases identical to TRBD1. CDR1 LNHDA and CDR2 SQIVND come from the germline V gene (reference sequence). The V and J ends lost 3 bases and 1 base, in that order; junction bases with no gene match: 4. The CDR3 has 15 amino acids. The CDR3 loop is CASSMRTGINYGYTF. The CDR3 nucleotides read TGTGCCAGTAGTATGCGGACAGGGATTAACTATGGCTACACCTTC.

CDR3 loop: CASSQEGRNRGGYTF. Written as DNA, the CDR3 is TGCGCCAGCAGCCAAGAGGGGCGTAACAGGGGCGGCTACACCTTC. The chain employs TRBV4-1 and TRBJ1-2; TRBD1 matches 7 bases. The CDR3 sequence is 15 residues long. Germline V gene sequence: CDR1 MGHRA, CDR2 YSYEKL. V lost 0 bases and J lost 8; bases outside the gene matches: 9.

J is TRBJ2-7 and V is TRBV7-2; TRBD1 matches 7 bases. V lost 6 bases and J lost 6; bases outside the gene matches: 17. There are 16 residues in the CDR3. The germline gives CDR1 SGHTA, CDR2 FQGNSA. The CDR3 reads CASSREGQPSPGEQYF. In DNA form, the CDR3 reads TGTGCCAGCAGTCGCGAGGGACAGCCTTCTCCTGGCGAGCAGTACTTC.

The gene calls are TRBV10-3 and TRBJ1-5; D not certain. The germline CDR1 and CDR2 sequences are ENHRY and SYGVKD. Trimming removed 10 bases from V and 0 bases from J, with 13 bases in between. The CDR3 is made up of 14 amino acids. The CDR3 protein is CATSGSDSNQPQHF. The CDR3 region has the DNA TGTGCCACCTCCGGGAGCGATAGCAATCAGCCCCAGCATTTT.

Here the CDR3 DNA reads TGTGCCACCAGCAGAGACGCTCAGGGGGTGAAAAATGAGCAGTTCTTC. Residues: CATSRDAQGVKNEQFF. This sequence joins TRBV15 and TRBJ2-1, with 7 bases that match TRBD1. Germline V gene lookup returns CDR1 LNHNV and CDR2 YYDKDF (reference sequence). The CDR3 spans 16 residues. J gave up 7 bases and V 0 bases, and 9 bases lay outside the gene matches.

This clone was observed once. The rearrangement uses TRBV28 and TRBJ1-2; D is ambiguous. CDR1 and CDR2 from the germline V gene are MDHEN and SYDVKM. Trimming stripped 5 bases from V and 8 bases from J, with 18 bases between. This CDR3 has 14 residues. The CDR3 here is CASSQIAGIWGYTF. CDR3 DNA sequence: TGTGCCAGCAGTCAAATAGCGGGGATCTGGGGCTACACCTTC.

This chain connects TRBV25-1 to TRBJ2-2; D unresolved. The V end lost 9 bases, the J end lost 7 bases, and 12 bases lay between the germline ends. Germline-derived CDR1 and CDR2 are MGHDK and SYGVNS. CDR3 length: 12 amino acids. CDR3 residues: CASTISGGELFF. The CDR3 DNA follows: TGTGCCAGTACCATATCCGGCGGGGAGCTGTTTTTT.

V gene TRBV14 combines with J gene TRBJ2-5, with D uncertain. This CDR3 is 15 amino acids long. The germline CDR1 and CDR2 sequences are SGHDN and FVKESK. The V end was cut by 0 bases, the J end by 4 bases, with 12 bases between. The CDR3 reads CASSQDVGAVETQYF. The DNA of the CDR3 is TGTGCCAGCAGCCAAGACGTGGGCGCTGTAGAGACCCAGTACTTC.

The chain has TRBV18 and TRBJ1-2; possible D gene TRBD1, 5 bases. CDR3 size: 14 residues. The germline V and J ends were trimmed by 1 base and 5 bases, with 11 bases remaining between them. In germline, CDR1 is KGHSH, CDR2 LQKENI. DNA for the CDR3: TGTGCCAGCTCACCACAAGGGGTCAAATATGGCTACACCTTC. Translating gives CASSPQGVKYGYTF.

The chain recombines TRBV21-1 with TRBJ2-1; no check of the table's D call, TRBD2, against the DNA was made. TRBV21-1 constitutes a pseudogene. The CDR3 totals 13 residues. The CDR3 here is CASSTRGGHEQFF. CDR3 nucleotide sequence: TGTGCCAGCAGCACCCGCGGGGGGCATGAGCAGTTCTTC.

This chain uses TRBV10-3 with TRBJ1-1; TRBD1 matches 7 bases. The CDR3 has 13 amino acids. Trimming took 10 bases from V and 1 from J; bases not matched to a gene: 6. Germline assignment: CDR1 ENHRY and CDR2 SYGVKD. CDR3 sequence reads: CATEQGTNTEAFF. The DNA of the CDR3 is TGTGCCACAGAACAGGGGACGAACACTGAAGCTTTCTTT.

The chain recombines TRBV6-5 with TRBJ1-2; D might be TRBD1 (6 bases). This CDR3 contains 14 residues. Trimming cost V 6 bases and J 6 bases, with 17 bases left between them. Germline values: CDR1 MNHEY, CDR2 SVGAGI. Here the CDR3 DNA reads TGTGCCAGCAGCCAAACTTGGACAGCCCATGGCTACACCTTC. Translation: CASSQTWTAHGYTF.